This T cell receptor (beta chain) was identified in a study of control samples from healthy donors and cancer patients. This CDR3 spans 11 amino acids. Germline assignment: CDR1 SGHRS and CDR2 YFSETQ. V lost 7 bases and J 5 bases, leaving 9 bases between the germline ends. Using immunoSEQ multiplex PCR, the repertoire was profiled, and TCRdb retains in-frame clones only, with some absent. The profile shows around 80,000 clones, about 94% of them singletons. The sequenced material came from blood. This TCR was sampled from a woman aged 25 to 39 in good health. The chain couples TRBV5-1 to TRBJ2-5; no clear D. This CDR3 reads CASGSQETQYF. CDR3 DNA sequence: TGCGCCAGCGGTTCTCAGGAGACCCAGTACTTC. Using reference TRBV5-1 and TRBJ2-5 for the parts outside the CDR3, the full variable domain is KAGVTQTPRYLIKTRGQQVTLSCSPISGHRSVSWYQQTPGQGLQFLFEYFSETQRNKGNFPGRFSGRQFSNSRSEMNVSTLELGDSALYLCASGSQETQYFGPGTRLLVL.